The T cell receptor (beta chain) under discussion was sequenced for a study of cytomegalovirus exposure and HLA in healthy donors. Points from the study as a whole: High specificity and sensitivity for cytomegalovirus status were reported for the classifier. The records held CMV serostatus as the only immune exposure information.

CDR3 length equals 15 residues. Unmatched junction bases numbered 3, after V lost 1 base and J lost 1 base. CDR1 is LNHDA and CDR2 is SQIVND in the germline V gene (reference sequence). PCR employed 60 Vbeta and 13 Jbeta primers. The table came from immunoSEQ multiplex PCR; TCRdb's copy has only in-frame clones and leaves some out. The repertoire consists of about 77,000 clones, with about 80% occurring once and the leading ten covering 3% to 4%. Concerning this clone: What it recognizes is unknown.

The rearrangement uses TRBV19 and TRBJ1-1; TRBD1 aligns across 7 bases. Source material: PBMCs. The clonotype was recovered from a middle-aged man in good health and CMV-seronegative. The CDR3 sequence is CASSIAPGGNTEAFF. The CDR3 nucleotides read TGTGCCAGTAGTATAGCCCCAGGGGGGAACACTGAAGCTTTCTTT.